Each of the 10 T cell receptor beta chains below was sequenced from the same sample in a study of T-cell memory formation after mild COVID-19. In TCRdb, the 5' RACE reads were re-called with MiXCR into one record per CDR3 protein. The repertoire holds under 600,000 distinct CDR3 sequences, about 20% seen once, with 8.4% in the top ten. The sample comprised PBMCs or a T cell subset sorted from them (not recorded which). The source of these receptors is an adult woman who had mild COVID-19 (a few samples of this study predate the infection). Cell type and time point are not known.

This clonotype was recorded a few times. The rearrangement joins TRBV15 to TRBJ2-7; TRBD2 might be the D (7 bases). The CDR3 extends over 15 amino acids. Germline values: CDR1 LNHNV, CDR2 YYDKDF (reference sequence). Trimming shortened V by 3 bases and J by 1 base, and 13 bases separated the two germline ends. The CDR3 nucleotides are TGTGCCACCAGCAGTTTTCGGGGGGCATCCTACGAGCAGTACTTC. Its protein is CATSSFRGASYEQYF.

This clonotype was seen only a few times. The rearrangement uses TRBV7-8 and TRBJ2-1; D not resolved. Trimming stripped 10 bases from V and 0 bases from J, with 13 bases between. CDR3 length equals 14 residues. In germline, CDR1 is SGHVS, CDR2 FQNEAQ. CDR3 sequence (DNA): TGTGCCACCACCGGAGATGGCTCCTACAATGAGCAGTTCTTC. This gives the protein CATTGDGSYNEQFF.

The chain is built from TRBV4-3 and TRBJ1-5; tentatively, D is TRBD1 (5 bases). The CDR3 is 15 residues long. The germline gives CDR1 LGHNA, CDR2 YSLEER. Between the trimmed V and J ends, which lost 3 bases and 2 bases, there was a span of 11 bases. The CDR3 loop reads CASSQKLGGNQPQHF. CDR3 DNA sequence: TGCGCCAGCAGCCAGAAACTAGGGGGCAATCAGCCCCAGCATTTT.

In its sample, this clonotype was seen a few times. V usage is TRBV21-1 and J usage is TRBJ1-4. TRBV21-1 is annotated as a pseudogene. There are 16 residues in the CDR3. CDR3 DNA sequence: TGTGCCAGCAGCAAAAAAGAGGGCAGGGTGGATGAAAAACTGTTTTTT. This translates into CASSKKEGRVDEKLFF.

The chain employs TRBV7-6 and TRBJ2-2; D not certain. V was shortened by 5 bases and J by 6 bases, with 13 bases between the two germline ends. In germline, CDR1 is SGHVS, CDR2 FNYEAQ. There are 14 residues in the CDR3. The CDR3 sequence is CASSAIGPPGELFF. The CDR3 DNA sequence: TGTGCCAGCAGCGCAATCGGCCCCCCCGGGGAGCTGTTTTTT.

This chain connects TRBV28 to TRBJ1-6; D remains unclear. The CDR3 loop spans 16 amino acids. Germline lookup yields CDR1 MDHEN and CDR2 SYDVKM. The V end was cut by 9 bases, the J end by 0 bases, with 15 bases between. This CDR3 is CASLNLGSSYNSPLHF. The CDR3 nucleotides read TGTGCCAGTCTAAACTTAGGAAGCTCCTATAATTCACCCCTCCACTTT.

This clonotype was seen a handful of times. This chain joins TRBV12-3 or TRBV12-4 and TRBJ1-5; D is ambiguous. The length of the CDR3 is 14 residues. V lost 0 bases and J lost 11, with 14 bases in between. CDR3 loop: CASSLALGVGSQHF. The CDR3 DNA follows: TGTGCCAGCAGTTTAGCACTCGGGGTGGGGTCCCAGCATTTT.

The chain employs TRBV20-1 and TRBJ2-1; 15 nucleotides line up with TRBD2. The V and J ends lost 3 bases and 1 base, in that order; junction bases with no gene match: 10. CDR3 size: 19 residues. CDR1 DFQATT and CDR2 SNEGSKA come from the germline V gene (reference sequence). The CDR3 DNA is TGCAGTGCTAGTCCCATGGGGACTAGCGGGAGGAGTTCCTACAATGAGCAGTTCTTC. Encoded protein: CSASPMGTSGRSSYNEQFF.

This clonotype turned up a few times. CDR3 nucleotides: TGTGCCAGCAGTACCCCCGGGGGCACGAACACCGGGGAGCTGTTTTTT. As protein: CASSTPGGTNTGELFF. The J gene is TRBJ2-2, the V gene TRBV6-5, with D possibly being TRBD1 or TRBD2 (6 bases each). The V end lost 5 bases, the J end lost 0 bases, and 13 bases lay between the germline ends. The CDR3 extends over 16 amino acids. Germline values: CDR1 MNHEY, CDR2 SVGAGI.

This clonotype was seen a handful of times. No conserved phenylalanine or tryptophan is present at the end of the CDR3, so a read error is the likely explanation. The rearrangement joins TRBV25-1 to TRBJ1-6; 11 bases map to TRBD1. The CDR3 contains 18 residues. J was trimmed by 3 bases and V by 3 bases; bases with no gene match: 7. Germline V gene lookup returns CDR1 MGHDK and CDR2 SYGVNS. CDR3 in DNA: TGTGCCAGCAGTGATCCGAGGACAGGGGGCAGCTATAATTCACCCCTCCACCTT. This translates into CASSDPRTGGSYNSPLHL.